Shown below are 11 T cell receptor beta chains from a single sample sequenced in a study of multiple sclerosis patients with progressive multifocal leukoencephalopathy. As to time point: before natalizumab initiation. TCRdb's copy holds only in-frame clones and misses some; the assay was immunoSEQ multiplex PCR. The profile shows fewer than 35,000 clones, approximately 91% of them singletons. Sequenced sample: PBMCs. The receptors derive from a human donor with multiple sclerosis.

This chain connects TRBV30 to TRBJ2-5, with 8 bases that match TRBD1. The length of the CDR3 is 14 residues. Unmatched junction bases numbered 7, after V lost 0 bases and J lost 7 bases. Germline CDR1 is GTSNPN and CDR2 is SVGIG (reference sequence). CDR3 DNA sequence: TGTGCCTGGAGTGTCCTGAGCGGACAGGGGACCCAGTACTTC. Residues: CAWSVLSGQGTQYF.

The chain joins TRBV7-9 to TRBJ1-3; D is possibly TRBD1 (6 bases). This CDR3 has 16 amino acids. Germline values: CDR1 SEHNR, CDR2 FQNEAQ (reference sequence). V was cut by 4 bases and J by 3 bases, with 16 bases left in between. CDR3 region: CASSSQTGVFGNTIYF. CDR3 nucleotides: TGTGCCAGCAGCTCCCAGACAGGCGTCTTTGGAAACACCATATATTTT.

This chain uses TRBV29-1 with TRBJ2-3, with D possibly TRBD2 on 6 matching bases. With 4 bases removed from V and 5 bases from J, the gap between germline ends came to 10 bases. The CDR3 length is 12 residues. Per the germline V gene, CDR1 is SQVTM and CDR2 is ANQGSEA. As DNA, the CDR3 is TGCAGCGTTGTAGTAGCGGTAGATACGCAGTATTTT. This encodes CSVVVAVDTQYF.

The chain combines TRBV6-5 with TRBJ1-1; TRBD1 matches at 11 bases. Germline trimming cut 5 bases from V and 6 bases from J; bases unmatched to any gene: 8. CDR3 length: 15 amino acids. Per the germline V gene, CDR1 is MNHEY and CDR2 is SVGAGI. Written as DNA, the CDR3 is TGTGCCAGCAGTCATGGACAGGGGGCGTTGGCTGAAGCTTTCTTT. It is translated as CASSHGQGALAEAFF.

The chain links TRBV6-6 to TRBJ1-4; 7 bases are a match to TRBD1. Germline values: CDR1 MNHNY, CDR2 SVGAGI (reference sequence). J lost 0 bases, V lost 4 bases, and 5 bases had no gene match. The CDR3 is made up of 16 amino acids. CDR3 residues: CASSSTGASTNEKLFF. The CDR3 coding sequence is TGTGCCAGCAGTTCAACAGGGGCCTCAACTAATGAAAAACTGTTTTTT.

The rearrangement uses TRBV5-1 and TRBJ2-5; D gene unclear. This CDR3 spans 12 amino acids. Germline CDR1 and CDR2: SGHRS and YFSETQ. Trimming removed 4 bases at V and 5 bases at J, with 9 bases between. In DNA, the CDR3 is TGCGCCAGCAGCCTGAGTGGGGAGACCCAGTACTTC. This gives the protein CASSLSGETQYF. Drawing the rest from reference TRBV5-1 and TRBJ2-5, the complete variable domain is KAGVTQTPRYLIKTRGQQVTLSCSPISGHRSVSWYQQTPGQGLQFLFEYFSETQRNKGNFPGRFSGRQFSNSRSEMNVSTLELGDSALYLCASSLSGETQYFGPGTRLLVL.

The rearrangement joins TRBV25-1 to TRBJ2-5; 10 nucleotides match TRBD1. The CDR3 is 15 residues long. With 1 base clipped from V and 4 bases from J, the junction kept 3 bases outside the gene matches. Per germline, CDR1 MGHDK and CDR2 SYGVNS. CDR3 nucleotides: TGTGCCAGCAGTGAATTCGGGACAGGGGTAGAGACCCAGTACTTC. This codes for CASSEFGTGVETQYF.

This chain links TRBV15 with TRBJ1-5; 7 bases align to TRBD1. The CDR3 has 16 residues. V was pared by 3 bases and J by 5 bases, with 10 bases of the junction left unmatched. Germline V gives CDR1 LNHNV, CDR2 YYDKDF (reference sequence). The CDR3 reads CATSRGQSESDQPQHF. The CDR3 nucleotides read TGTGCCACCAGCAGGGGACAGTCCGAATCGGATCAGCCCCAGCATTTT.

The chain couples TRBV4-3 to TRBJ2-2; D ambiguous. Germline CDR1 reads LGHNA; CDR2 reads YSLEER. V lost 1 base, J lost 6 bases, and 18 bases lay in between. The CDR3 contains 17 residues. The CDR3 nucleotides read TGCGCCAGCAGCCAAGCATGGGCAACACGAAGGTCCGGGGAGCTGTTTTTT. Encoded protein: CASSQAWATRRSGELFF.

This chain joins TRBV4-3 and TRBJ2-7; no clear D. Trimming took 0 bases from V and 4 from J, leaving 10 bases between them. CDR3 length: 14 amino acids. Per the germline V gene, CDR1 is LGHNA and CDR2 is YSLEER. The CDR3 protein is CASSQDWVGYEQYF. For the CDR3, the DNA is TGCGCCAGCAGCCAAGATTGGGTTGGTTACGAGCAGTACTTC.

J is TRBJ2-7 and V is TRBV18; TRBD1 agrees at 11 bases. V lost 4 bases, J lost 7 bases, and 12 bases stayed unmatched. Germline assignment: CDR1 KGHSH and CDR2 LQKENI. CDR3 length equals 16 residues. As DNA, the CDR3 is TGTGCCAGCTCACTAACGAAGGACAGGGGGCGAAGGGAGCAGTACTTC. Its protein product is CASSLTKDRGRREQYF. Full variable domain (remainder filled in from reference TRBV18 and TRBJ2-7): NAGVMQNPRHLVRRRGQEARLRCSPMKGHSHVYWYRQLPEEGLKFMVYLQKENIIDESGMPKERFSAEFPKEGPSILRIQQVVRGDSAAYFCASSLTKDRGRREQYFGPGTRLTVT.